The present entry profiles one TCR beta chain with its context. The antigen is unknown. This record belongs to a study of OX40 agonist ivuxolimab in advanced cancers. On the study more broadly: A history of anti-PD-1, anti-PD-L1 or anti-CTLA-4 therapy was acceptable, and 40% had some. Partial responses, seen in three patients, involved one hepatocellular carcinoma and two cutaneous melanomas.

Clones were sequenced by immunoSEQ multiplex PCR, and TCRdb holds only the in-frame ones, with some missing. This table holds approximately 69,000 clones, around 88% found once. Whole-study results and caveats: Also showing low normalized T-cell clonal expansion were some of the nonresponders. CD8+ T cells showed, on average, more clonal expansion than CD4+ cells.

The receptor was derived from an adult with an advanced solid tumor such as melanoma, head and neck, liver or kidney cancer. This specimen was CD4+ or CD8+ T cells sorted from blood, taken in a trial of the OX40 agonist ivuxolimab.

CDR3 sequence (DNA): TGCGCCAGCAGCTTACAGGGTGGGGATGAAAAACTGTTTTTT. It is translated as CASSLQGGDEKLFF. The V and J genes are TRBV5-1 and TRBJ1-4; tentatively, D is TRBD1 (6 bases). Germline CDR1 and CDR2: SGHRS and YFSETQ. Deletions cut 2 bases from V and 6 bases from J, with 11 bases between. The CDR3 totals 14 residues. The entire variable domain, with the rest obtained from reference TRBV5-1 and TRBJ1-4, is as follows: KAGVTQTPRYLIKTRGQQVTLSCSPISGHRSVSWYQQTPGQGLQFLFEYFSETQRNKGNFPGRFSGRQFSNSRSEMNVSTLELGDSALYLCASSLQGGDEKLFFGSGTQLSVL.